A single sample gave rise to the 23 T cell receptor beta chains below, sequenced in a study of cytomegalovirus exposure and HLA in healthy donors. The PCR ran on 60 Vbeta and 13 Jbeta primers. The protocol was immunoSEQ multiplex PCR, while the TCRdb copy is restricted to in-frame clones and leaves out a portion. The sample includes 140,000 to 150,000 clones, 80% of them seen just once. The source material was PBMCs. Every receptor here comes from a middle-aged man in good health and CMV-seronegative.

The CDR3 loop reads CASSIDRGGQETQYF. The CDR3 DNA reads as TGTGCCAGTAGTATAGATCGTGGAGGGCAAGAGACCCAGTACTTC. J is TRBJ2-5 and V is TRBV19; D may be TRBD2 (6 bases). Germline V gene data show CDR1 as LNHDA and CDR2 as SQIVND (reference sequence). Trimming cost V 0 bases and J 2 bases, with 10 bases left between them. This CDR3 contains 15 residues.

The CDR3 reads CASSPRANTEAFF. CDR3 nucleotides: TGTGCCAGCAGTCCGAGGGCCAACACTGAAGCTTTCTTT. This rearrangement joins TRBV6-6 to TRBJ1-1; D uncertain. This CDR3 is 13 amino acids long. In germline, CDR1 is MNHNY, CDR2 SVGAGI (reference sequence). The V and J ends lost 5 bases and 2 bases respectively, with 9 bases between them.

V usage is TRBV9 and J usage is TRBJ2-1; D is undetermined. The length of the CDR3 is 15 residues. Germline V lookup: CDR1 SGDLS, CDR2 YYNGEE. Trimming stripped 0 bases from V and 7 bases from J, with 14 bases between. This CDR3 reads CASSVDPSSRNEQFF. The DNA for the CDR3 is TGTGCCAGCAGCGTAGATCCGTCGTCTAGGAATGAGCAGTTCTTC.

This clone was seen a single time. The chain has TRBV18 and TRBJ1-1; D not resolved. The germline gives CDR1 KGHSH, CDR2 LQKENI. The germline V and J ends were trimmed by 3 bases and 1 base, with 9 bases remaining between them. This CDR3 region has 14 residues. The CDR3 DNA reads as TGTGCCAGCTCACCGGGCGGGCGGAACACTGAAGCTTTCTTT. Its translation: CASSPGGRNTEAFF.

Details on this clone: This CDR3 is missing its conserved last phenylalanine or tryptophan, likely due to a read error. The V gene is TRBV27, the J gene TRBJ1-2; 8 bases fit TRBD1. Germline trimming cut 6 bases from V and 4 bases from J; bases unmatched to any gene: 4. Germline lookup yields CDR1 MNHEY and CDR2 SMNVEV (reference sequence). The CDR3 has 13 amino acids. The CDR3 sequence: CASRATGGYGYTV. Written as DNA, the CDR3 is TGTGCCAGCAGAGCCACAGGGGGCTATGGCTACACCGTC.

The rearrangement links TRBV20-1 to TRBJ2-1; TRBD2 is a possible D gene (6 bases). Trimming took 5 bases from V and 6 from J, leaving 8 bases between them. Germline CDR1 reads DFQATT; CDR2 reads SNEGSKA (reference sequence). The CDR3 is made up of 11 amino acids. CDR3 sequence (DNA): TGCAGTGCTTCGACTAGCAATGAGCAGTTCTTC. It codes for CSASTSNEQFF.

The chain is built from TRBV27 and TRBJ2-2, with TRBD1 matching over 8 bases. Germline-derived CDR1 and CDR2 are MNHEY and SMNVEV (reference sequence). The ends lost 3 bases at V and 6 bases at J; junction bases unmatched: 9. The CDR3 loop spans 16 amino acids. CDR3 in amino acids: CASSLEDRGSSGELFF. As DNA, the CDR3 is TGTGCCAGCAGTTTGGAAGACAGGGGTTCATCCGGGGAGCTGTTTTTT.

The chain is built from TRBV5-5 and TRBJ1-1; D unclear. The CDR3 sequence is 13 residues long. The germline V gene encodes CDR1 SGHKS and CDR2 YYEKEE (reference sequence). V shed 4 bases and J shed 0 bases, with 7 bases lying between them. The CDR3 region is CASSEGVNTEAFF. The CDR3 nucleotides are TGTGCCAGCAGCGAGGGAGTGAACACTGAAGCTTTCTTT. Full variable domain (outside the CDR3, taken from reference TRBV5-5 and TRBJ1-1): DAGVTQSPTHLIKTRGQQVTLRCSPISGHKSVSWYQQVLGQGPQFIFQYYEKEERGRGNFPDRFSARQFPNYSSELNVNALLLGDSALYLCASSEGVNTEAFFGQGTRLTVV.

V and J are TRBV6-5 and TRBJ2-7; a weak D match, TRBD1 (5 bases). CDR1 and CDR2 from the germline V gene are MNHEY and SVGAGI. CDR3 length: 12 amino acids. Trimming cost V 7 bases and J 1 base, with 8 bases left between them. The CDR3 sequence is CASTSGSYEQYF. The CDR3 bases are TGTGCCAGCACGTCAGGGTCCTACGAGCAGTACTTC.

This rearrangement joins TRBV7-2 to TRBJ1-5, with 7 bases identical to TRBD1. Trimming at V came to 5 bases and at J to 5 bases, leaving 12 bases not matched to a gene. CDR1 SGHTA and CDR2 FQGNSA come from the germline V gene. The CDR3 is 16 amino acids. CDR3 DNA sequence: TGTGCCAGCAGCACTGATACAGGGGCCCTCTATCAGCCCCAGCATTTT. It translates to CASSTDTGALYQPQHF.

This sequence joins TRBV9 and TRBJ2-2, with 7 bases lining up with TRBD1. Germline V gene sequence: CDR1 SGDLS, CDR2 YYNGEE. Trimming at V came to 0 bases and at J to 3 bases, leaving 8 bases not matched to a gene. This CDR3 comprises 17 residues. The CDR3 is CASSVAARGWDTGELFF. CDR3 DNA: TGTGCCAGCAGCGTAGCTGCCAGGGGGTGGGACACCGGGGAGCTGTTTTTT. The full variable domain, completed using reference TRBV9 and TRBJ2-2, is DSGVTQTPKHLITATGQRVTLRCSPRSGDLSVYWYQQSLDQGLQFLIQYYNGEERAKGNILERFSAQQFPDLHSELNLSSLELGDSALYFCASSVAARGWDTGELFFGEGSRLTVL.

The table lists this clone with a count of one. V is TRBV9 and J is TRBJ1-1; 8 nucleotides line up with TRBD1. CDR3 length equals 15 residues. CDR1 is SGDLS and CDR2 is YYNGEE in the germline V gene. The junction had 10 bases not matched to a gene; V was cut back by 4 bases and J by 5 bases. The CDR3 here is CASSPPPQGATEAFF. The DNA of the CDR3 is TGTGCCAGCAGCCCGCCCCCCCAGGGGGCGACTGAAGCTTTCTTT.

About this clone itself: The same CDR3 can be traced to other DNA sequences in this sample. The rearrangement joins TRBV2 to TRBJ2-7; D is uncertain. Germline assignment: CDR1 SNHLY and CDR2 FYNNEI. The CDR3 sequence is 12 residues long. Trimming left V 10 bases short and J 5 bases short, with 15 bases between. The CDR3 DNA is TGTGCCACTTACTCGACTCCCGACGAGCAGTACTTC. Residues: CATYSTPDEQYF.

This clone was seen a few times. The rearrangement links TRBV25-1 to TRBJ1-2, with 10 bases identical to TRBD1. The CDR3 consists of 15 residues. Germline V gives CDR1 MGHDK, CDR2 SYGVNS. V lost 3 bases to trimming and J lost 8 bases; unmatched junction nucleotides: 9. The CDR3 DNA is TGTGCCAGCAGTGAGAATGTCCGGGACAGGGGAGGCTACACCTTC. Translating it yields CASSENVRDRGGYTF.

V usage is TRBV28 and J usage is TRBJ2-2; no clear D. From germline, CDR1 is MDHEN and CDR2 SYDVKM. CDR3 length: 14 amino acids. Trimming took 3 bases from V and 7 from J, leaving 12 bases between them. The CDR3 here is CASSLIPDSGELFF. In nucleotides, the CDR3 is TGTGCCAGCAGTTTGATCCCCGATAGCGGGGAGCTGTTTTTT.

The chain recombines TRBV5-1 with TRBJ2-5, with TRBD2 identical over 8 bases. V lost 2 bases and J lost 2; bases outside the gene matches: 5. The length of the CDR3 is 15 residues. The germline V gene has CDR1 SGHRS and CDR2 YFSETQ. CDR3 nucleotide sequence: TGCGCCAGCAGCTTTGGCGGGGGGAATCAAGAGACCCAGTACTTC. Translated: CASSFGGGNQETQYF.

CDR3 bases: TGTGCCAGCAGCTTTATCCCCCCACCAACTAGCGGGGGCGGGGATACGCAGTATTTT. This translates into CASSFIPPPTSGGGDTQYF. J is TRBJ2-3 and V is TRBV7-6; 11 positions agree with TRBD2. J lost 6 bases, V lost 3 bases, and 17 bases had no gene match. The CDR3 is 19 amino acids. The V gene's germline CDR1 is SGHVS and CDR2 FNYEAQ.

The chain uses TRBV5-4 and TRBJ2-1; 9 bases are a match to TRBD2. Trimming cost V 0 bases and J 9 bases; bases outside gene matches: 13. Germline lookup yields CDR1 SGHNT and CDR2 YYREEE (reference sequence). The CDR3 runs 17 residues. In DNA, the CDR3 is TGTGCCAGCAGCTTGGACCCTGGCGGGGGGGCTTTAGGTGAGCAGTTCTTC. This encodes CASSLDPGGGALGEQFF.

The chain combines TRBV12-2 with TRBJ1-5; whether TRBD1, the table's D call, matches the DNA was not checked. TRBV12-2 is tagged as a pseudogene. This CDR3 has 15 residues. CDR3 nucleotides: TGTGCAAGTCGCTTATCTTGGAGGGGGCTTCAGCCCCAGCATTTT. Protein sequence: CASRLSWRGLQPQHF.

V usage is TRBV9 and J usage is TRBJ1-1; unclear D gene. Trimming removed 3 bases from V and 2 bases from J, with 14 bases in between. The germline V gene encodes CDR1 SGDLS and CDR2 YYNGEE. This CDR3 contains 15 residues. The CDR3 region has the DNA TGTGCCAGCAGCGCCGAGCATCTCCCCAACACTGAAGCTTTCTTT. This encodes CASSAEHLPNTEAFF.

As for this clone: Other nucleotide sequences from this sample produce the same CDR3. The chain joins TRBV6-5 to TRBJ1-3; maybe TRBD1 (5 bases). Germline V gene lookup returns CDR1 MNHEY and CDR2 SVGAGI. V lost 8 bases to trimming and J lost 3 bases, with 11 bases between them. This CDR3 is built from 13 residues. In DNA, the CDR3 is TGTGCCAGCTCCGGGGGGAGTGGAAACACCATATATTTT. This codes for CASSGGSGNTIYF.

This sequence joins TRBV9 and TRBJ2-5; TRBD2 matches at 11 bases. CDR3 length equals 17 residues. CDR1 and CDR2 (germline): SGDLS, YYNGEE. Germline trimming cut 0 bases from V and 3 bases from J; bases unmatched to any gene: 7. Here the CDR3 reads CASSVDPSGGTKETQYF. The CDR3 DNA reads as TGTGCCAGCAGCGTAGATCCTAGCGGGGGGACCAAAGAGACCCAGTACTTC.

V and J are TRBV11-2 and TRBJ1-1; D gene ambiguous. Trimming took 8 bases from V and 4 from J, leaving 17 bases between them. The CDR3 is 14 amino acids. Germline V gives CDR1 SGHAT, CDR2 FQNNGV. The CDR3 region has the DNA TGTGCCAGCTTCGTCGCGGGCAGGAGCACTGAAGCTTTCTTT. Translated: CASFVAGRSTEAFF.